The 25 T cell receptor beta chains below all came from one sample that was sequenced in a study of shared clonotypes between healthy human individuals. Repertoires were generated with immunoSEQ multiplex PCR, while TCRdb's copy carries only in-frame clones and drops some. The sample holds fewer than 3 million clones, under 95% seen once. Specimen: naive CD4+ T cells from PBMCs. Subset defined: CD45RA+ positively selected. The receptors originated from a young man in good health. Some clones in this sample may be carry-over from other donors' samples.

CDR3 nucleotide sequence: TGTGCCAGCTCACCACTGGTTTACGAGCAGTACTTC. Its protein product is CASSPLVYEQYF. This sequence joins TRBV18 and TRBJ2-7; no firm D call. CDR3 length: 12 amino acids. Trimming took 1 base from V and 4 from J, leaving 5 bases between them. CDR1 KGHSH and CDR2 LQKENI come from the germline V gene. The full variable domain, completed using reference TRBV18 and TRBJ2-7, is NAGVMQNPRHLVRRRGQEARLRCSPMKGHSHVYWYRQLPEEGLKFMVYLQKENIIDESGMPKERFSAEFPKEGPSILRIQQVVRGDSAAYFCASSPLVYEQYFGPGTRLTVT.

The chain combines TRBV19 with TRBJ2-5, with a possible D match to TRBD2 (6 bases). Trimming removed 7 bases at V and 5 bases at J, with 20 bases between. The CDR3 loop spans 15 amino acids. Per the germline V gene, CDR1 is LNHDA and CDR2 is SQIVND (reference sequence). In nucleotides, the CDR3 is TGTGCCAGTACCCCTGGGGGAGGCGGAAGCGAGACCCAGTACTTC. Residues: CASTPGGGGSETQYF.

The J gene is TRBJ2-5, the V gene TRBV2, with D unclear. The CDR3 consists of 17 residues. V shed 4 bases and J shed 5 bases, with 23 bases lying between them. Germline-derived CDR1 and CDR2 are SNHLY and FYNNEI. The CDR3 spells CASSVVGRTSGGETQYF. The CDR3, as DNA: TGTGCCAGCAGTGTCGTAGGCAGGACCTCCGGTGGGGAGACCCAGTACTTC.

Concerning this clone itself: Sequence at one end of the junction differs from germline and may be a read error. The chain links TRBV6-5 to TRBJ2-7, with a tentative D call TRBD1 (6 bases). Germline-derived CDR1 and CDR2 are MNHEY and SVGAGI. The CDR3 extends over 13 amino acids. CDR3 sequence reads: CASMGAESFEQYF. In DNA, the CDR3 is TGTGCCAGCATGGGGGCGGAATCCTTCGAGCAGTACTTC.

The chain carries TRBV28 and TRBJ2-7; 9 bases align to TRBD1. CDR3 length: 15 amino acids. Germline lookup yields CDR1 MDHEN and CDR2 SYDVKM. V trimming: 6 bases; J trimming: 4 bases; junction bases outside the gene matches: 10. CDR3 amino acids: CASSPSGQGKYEQYF. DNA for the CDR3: TGTGCCAGCAGCCCCTCGGGACAGGGAAAATACGAGCAGTACTTC.

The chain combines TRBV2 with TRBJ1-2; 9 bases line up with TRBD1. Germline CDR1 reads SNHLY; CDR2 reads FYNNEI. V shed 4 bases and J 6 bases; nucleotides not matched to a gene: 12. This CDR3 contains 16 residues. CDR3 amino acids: CASSAIRQGGYDGYTF. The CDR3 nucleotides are TGTGCCAGCAGTGCCATCAGACAGGGGGGGTACGATGGCTACACCTTC. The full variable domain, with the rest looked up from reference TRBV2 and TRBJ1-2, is EPEVTQTPSHQVTQMGQEVILRCVPISNHLYFYWYRQILGQKVEFLVSFYNNEISEKSEIFDDQFSVERPDGSNFTLKIRSTKLEDSAMYFCASSAIRQGGYDGYTFGSGTRLTVV.

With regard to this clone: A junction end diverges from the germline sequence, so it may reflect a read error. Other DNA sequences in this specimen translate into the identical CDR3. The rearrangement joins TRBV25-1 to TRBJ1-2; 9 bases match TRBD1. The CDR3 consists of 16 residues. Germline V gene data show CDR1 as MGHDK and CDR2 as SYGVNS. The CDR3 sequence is CASSERDRGVNYGYTF. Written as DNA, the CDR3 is TGTGCCAGCAGTGAAAGAGACAGGGGGGTTAACTATGGCTACACTTTC.

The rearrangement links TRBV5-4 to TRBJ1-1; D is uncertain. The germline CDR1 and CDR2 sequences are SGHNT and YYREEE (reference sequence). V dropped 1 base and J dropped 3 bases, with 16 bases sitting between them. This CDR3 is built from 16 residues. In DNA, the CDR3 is TGTGCCAGCAGCTTGTACAGTTGGTATGGGGACACTGAAGCTTTCTTT. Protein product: CASSLYSWYGDTEAFF.

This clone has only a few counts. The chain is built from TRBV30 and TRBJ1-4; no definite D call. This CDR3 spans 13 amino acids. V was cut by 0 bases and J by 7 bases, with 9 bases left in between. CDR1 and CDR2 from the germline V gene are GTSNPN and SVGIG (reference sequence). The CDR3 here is CAWSVTFGEKLFF. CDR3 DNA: TGTGCCTGGAGTGTAACATTCGGTGAAAAACTGTTTTTT.

The CDR3, as DNA: TGCGCCAGCAGCCAGACCGCTTTTGGGGAGACCCAGTACTTC. Residues: CASSQTAFGETQYF. This chain joins TRBV5-1 and TRBJ2-5; no definite D call. Trimming left V 4 bases short and J 5 bases short, with 15 bases between. CDR1 is SGHRS and CDR2 is YFSETQ in the germline V gene. This CDR3 has 14 residues.

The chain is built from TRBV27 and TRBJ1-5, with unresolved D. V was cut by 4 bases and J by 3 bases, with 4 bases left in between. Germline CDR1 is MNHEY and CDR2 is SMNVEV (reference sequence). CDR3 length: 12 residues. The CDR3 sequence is CASSSNNQPQHF. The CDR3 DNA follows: TGTGCCAGCAGTTCCAACAATCAGCCCCAGCATTTT.

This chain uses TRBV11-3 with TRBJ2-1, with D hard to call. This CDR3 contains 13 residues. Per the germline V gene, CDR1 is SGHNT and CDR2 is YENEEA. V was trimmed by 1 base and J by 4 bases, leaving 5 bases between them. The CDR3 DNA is TGTGCCAGCAGCTTAGGCCCATACAATGAGCAGTTCTTC. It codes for CASSLGPYNEQFF.

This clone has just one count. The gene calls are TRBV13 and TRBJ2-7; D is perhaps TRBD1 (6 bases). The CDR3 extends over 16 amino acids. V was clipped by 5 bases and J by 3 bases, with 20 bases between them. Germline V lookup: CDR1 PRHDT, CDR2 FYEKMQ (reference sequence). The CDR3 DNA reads TGTGCCAGCAGCGCGCCCCGGGACACAGGAGTCTACGAGCAGTACTTC. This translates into CASSAPRDTGVYEQYF.

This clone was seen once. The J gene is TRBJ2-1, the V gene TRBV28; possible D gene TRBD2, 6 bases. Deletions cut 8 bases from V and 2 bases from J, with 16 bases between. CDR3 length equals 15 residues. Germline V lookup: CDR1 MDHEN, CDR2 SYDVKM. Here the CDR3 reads CASRGVGGTYNEQFF. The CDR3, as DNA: TGTGCCAGCCGTGGGGTGGGAGGCACCTACAATGAGCAGTTCTTC. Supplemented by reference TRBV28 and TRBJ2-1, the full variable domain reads DVKVTQSSRYLVKRTGEKVFLECVQDMDHENMFWYRQDPGLGLRLIYFSYDVKMKEKGDIPEGYSVSREKKERFSLILESASTNQTSMYLCASRGVGGTYNEQFFGPGTRLTVL.

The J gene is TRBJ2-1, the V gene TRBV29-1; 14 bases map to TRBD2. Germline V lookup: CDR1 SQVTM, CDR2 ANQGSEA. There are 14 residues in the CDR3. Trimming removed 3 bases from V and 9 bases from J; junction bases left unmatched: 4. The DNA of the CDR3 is TGCAGCGTTGATCCGGGACTAGCGGGAGCTGAGCAGTTCTTC. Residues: CSVDPGLAGAEQFF.

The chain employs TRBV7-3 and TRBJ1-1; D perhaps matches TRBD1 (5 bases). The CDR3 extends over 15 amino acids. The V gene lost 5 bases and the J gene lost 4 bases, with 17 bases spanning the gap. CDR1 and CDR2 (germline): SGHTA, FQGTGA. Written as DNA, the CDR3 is TGTGCCAGCAGCCCCGGGACTCTCGAAAGCACTGAAGCTTTCTTT. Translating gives CASSPGTLESTEAFF.

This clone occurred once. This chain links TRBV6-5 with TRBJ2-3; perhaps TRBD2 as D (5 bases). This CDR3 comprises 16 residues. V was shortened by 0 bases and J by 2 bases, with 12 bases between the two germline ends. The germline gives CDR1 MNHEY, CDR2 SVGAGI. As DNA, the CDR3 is TGTGCCAGCAGTTACTCCGGGATAAGTGTCACAGATACGCAGTATTTT. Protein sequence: CASSYSGISVTDTQYF.

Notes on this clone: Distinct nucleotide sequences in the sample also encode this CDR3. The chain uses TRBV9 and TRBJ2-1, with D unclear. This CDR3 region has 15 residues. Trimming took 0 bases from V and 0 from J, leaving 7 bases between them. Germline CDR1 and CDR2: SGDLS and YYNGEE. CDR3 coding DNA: TGTGCCAGCAGCGTAGCGGCGAGCTCCTACAATGAGCAGTTCTTC. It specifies CASSVAASSYNEQFF.

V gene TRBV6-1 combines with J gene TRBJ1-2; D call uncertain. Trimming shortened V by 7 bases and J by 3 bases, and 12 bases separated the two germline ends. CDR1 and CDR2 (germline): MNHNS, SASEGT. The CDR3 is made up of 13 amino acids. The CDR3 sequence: CASTILSDYGYTF. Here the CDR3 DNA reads TGTGCCAGCACGATACTCTCCGACTATGGCTACACCTTC.

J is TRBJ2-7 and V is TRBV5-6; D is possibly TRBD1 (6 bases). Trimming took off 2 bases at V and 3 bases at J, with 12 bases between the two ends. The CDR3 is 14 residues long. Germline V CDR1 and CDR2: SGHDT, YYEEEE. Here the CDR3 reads CASSLLTGNYEQYF. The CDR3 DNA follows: TGTGCCAGCAGCTTACTAACAGGGAACTACGAGCAGTACTTC.

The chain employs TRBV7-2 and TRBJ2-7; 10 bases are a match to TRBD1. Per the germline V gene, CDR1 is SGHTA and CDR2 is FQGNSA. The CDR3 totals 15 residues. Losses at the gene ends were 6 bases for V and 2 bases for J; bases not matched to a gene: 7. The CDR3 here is CASSPTGTGAYEQYF. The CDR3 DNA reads TGTGCCAGCAGTCCTACCGGGACAGGGGCCTACGAGCAGTACTTC.

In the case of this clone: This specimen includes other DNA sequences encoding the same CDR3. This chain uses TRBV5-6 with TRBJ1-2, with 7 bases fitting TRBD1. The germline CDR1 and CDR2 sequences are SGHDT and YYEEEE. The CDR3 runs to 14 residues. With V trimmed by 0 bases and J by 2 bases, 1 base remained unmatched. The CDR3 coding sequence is TGTGCCAGCAGCTTGGTCAGGGGGAACTATGGCTACACCTTC. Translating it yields CASSLVRGNYGYTF.

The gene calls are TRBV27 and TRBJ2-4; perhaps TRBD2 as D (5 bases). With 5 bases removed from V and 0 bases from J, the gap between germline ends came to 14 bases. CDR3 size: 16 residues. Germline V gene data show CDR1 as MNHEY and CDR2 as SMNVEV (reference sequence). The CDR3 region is CASSPGSGLAKNIQYF. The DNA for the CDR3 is TGTGCCAGCAGTCCGGGGTCGGGCTTAGCCAAAAACATTCAGTACTTC.

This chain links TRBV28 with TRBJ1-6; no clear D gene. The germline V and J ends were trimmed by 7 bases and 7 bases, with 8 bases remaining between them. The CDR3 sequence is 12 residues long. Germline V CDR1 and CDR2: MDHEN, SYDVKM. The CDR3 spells CASTEANSPLHF. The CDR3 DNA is TGTGCCAGCACCGAAGCAAATTCACCCCTCCACTTT.

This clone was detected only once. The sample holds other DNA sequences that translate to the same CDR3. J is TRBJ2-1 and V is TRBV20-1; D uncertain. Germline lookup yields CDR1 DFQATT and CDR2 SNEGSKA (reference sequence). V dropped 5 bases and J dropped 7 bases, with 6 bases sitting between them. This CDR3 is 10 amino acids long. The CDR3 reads CSALGNEQFF. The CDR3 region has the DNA TGCAGTGCTCTAGGTAATGAGCAGTTCTTC.